This TCR beta chain was found in a study of OX40 agonist ivuxolimab in advanced cancers. About the research overall: Two patients with cutaneous melanoma and one with hepatocellular carcinoma, three in total, showed partial responses. Study conclusions and caveats: Among expanded peripheral T cells, antigen specificity went undetermined. Clonal expansion from baseline to week 6 occurred in both CD4+ and CD8+ T cells. Clonal expansion among partial responders at 0.1-3.0 mg/kg ranked near the lowest.

With regard to this clone: Its matching antigen is unknown.

V shed 4 bases, J shed 0 bases, and the junction held 11 bases outside the gene matches. CDR1 is LNHDA and CDR2 is SQIVND in the germline V gene (reference sequence). The CDR3 contains 17 residues. The protocol was immunoSEQ multiplex PCR, while the TCRdb copy is restricted to in-frame clones and leaves out a portion. The table has about 77,000 clones, over 85% seen once. The TCR sequence derives from an adult with an advanced solid tumor such as melanoma, head and neck, liver or kidney cancer. The source material was CD4+ or CD8+ T cells sorted from blood, sampled in a trial of the OX40 agonist ivuxolimab. The V call is TRBV19, the J call TRBJ1-1, with 7 positions matching TRBD1. CDR3 bases: TGTGCCAGTAGTACCCGGACAGGCGAGGGGTTGAACACTGAAGCTTTCTTT. It encodes CASSTRTGEGLNTEAFF.